Below, 5 T cell receptor beta chains from the same sample are listed, as sequenced in a study of T cells after yellow fever vaccination. A single record per CDR3 protein comes from TCRdb applying MiXCR to the 5' RACE reads. This table holds some 150,000 distinct CDR3 sequences, over 7% found once. The specimen was CD8+ T cells sorted from PBMCs, collected 45 days after the yellow fever booster vaccination. All receptors derive from a man between 18 and 29 years old who received the YFV17D yellow fever vaccine.

This clonotype was recorded a few times. The CDR3 sequence: CASSFPGDERDEQYV. CDR3 sequence (DNA): TGTGCCAGCAGTTTTCCAGGGGATGAACGGGACGAGCAGTACGTC. The chain joins TRBV6-6 to TRBJ2-7; perhaps TRBD1 as D (6 bases). V was shortened by 4 bases and J by 5 bases, with 18 bases between the two germline ends. Germline loops: CDR1 MNHNY, CDR2 SVGAGI (reference sequence). The CDR3 spans 15 residues.

The rearrangement joins TRBV27 to TRBJ1-1; 8 bases are a match to TRBD1. After removal of 4 bases from V and 5 bases from J, the junction contained 6 bases not matched to a gene. The CDR3 covers 14 residues. CDR1 and CDR2 (germline): MNHEY, SMNVEV (reference sequence). The CDR3 DNA follows: TGTGCCAGCAGTTCACCGACAGGGGTAACTGAAGCTTTCTTT. Its protein product is CASSSPTGVTEAFF.

The gene calls are TRBV5-6 and TRBJ2-5; TRBD2 might be the D (5 bases). Trimming pared 2 bases from V and 1 base from J, leaving 18 bases between. CDR3 length: 17 residues. The germline gives CDR1 SGHDT, CDR2 YYEEEE. The CDR3 sequence is CASSFGGWSRPQETQYF. The CDR3 DNA sequence: TGTGCCAGCAGCTTTGGCGGGTGGTCGCGACCCCAAGAGACCCAGTACTTC.

The chain carries TRBV7-9 and TRBJ2-1; 9 nucleotides match TRBD1. The CDR3 extends over 18 amino acids. V shed 5 bases and J 1 base; nucleotides not matched to a gene: 12. CDR1 and CDR2 (germline): SEHNR, FQNEAQ (reference sequence). CDR3 DNA sequence: TGTGCCAGCAGCGCACCTCTTGGGGACAGGGCTTCCTACAATGAGCAGTTCTTC. It yields the protein CASSAPLGDRASYNEQFF.

This clonotype appeared a few times. The chain is built from TRBV20-1 and TRBJ2-3, with TRBD2 matching 7 bases. The CDR3 totals 16 residues. V trimming: 4 bases; J trimming: 6 bases; junction bases outside the gene matches: 16. CDR1 is DFQATT, CDR2 SNEGSKA, per germline (reference sequence). CDR3 protein: CSAIWLSGAKADTQYF. CDR3 DNA sequence: TGCAGTGCTATCTGGTTGAGCGGGGCCAAGGCGGATACGCAGTATTTT.